These 24 T cell receptor beta chains came from one sample sequenced in a study of cytomegalovirus exposure and HLA in healthy donors. PCR used 60 Vbeta primers and 13 Jbeta primers. Produced via immunoSEQ multiplex PCR; TCRdb's table is partial and in-frame only. The data contain about 110,000 clones, more than 75% of them seen just once; the ten biggest clones take up 5% to 7%. The material sequenced was PBMCs. The receptor set was obtained from a woman aged 50 to 65 in good health and CMV-seropositive.

Remarks on this clone: One junction end disagrees with the germline gene, perhaps due to a read error. CDR3 sequence reads: CASGVRGGTEAFF. The CDR3 DNA is TGTGCCAGCGGCGTTCGGGGGGGGACTGAAGCTTTCTTT. The V and J genes are TRBV9 and TRBJ1-1, with a weak D call TRBD1 (5 bases). CDR3 length equals 13 residues. Germline CDR1 is SGDLS and CDR2 is YYNGEE.

The V call is TRBV5-4, the J call TRBJ2-1; 10 bases are shared with TRBD2. The length of the CDR3 is 16 residues. The trim removed 0 bases at V and 4 bases at J, leaving 4 bases unmatched. CDR1 SGHNT and CDR2 YYREEE come from the germline V gene (reference sequence). The CDR3 reads CASSLGIAGGYNEQFF. The CDR3 DNA reads TGTGCCAGCAGCTTGGGTATAGCGGGGGGTTACAATGAGCAGTTCTTC.

The chain couples TRBV25-1 to TRBJ2-2; 7 bases fit TRBD1. The CDR3 contains 14 residues. V gave up 3 bases and J gave up 6 bases; unmatched junction bases: 4. Germline V gives CDR1 MGHDK, CDR2 SYGVNS. CDR3 DNA: TGTGCCAGCAGTGATCCGACAGGGCCCGGGGAGCTGTTTTTT. Residues: CASSDPTGPGELFF. Together with reference TRBV25-1 and TRBJ2-2, the CDR3 gives the full variable domain: EADIYQTPRYLVIGTGKKITLECSQTMGHDKMYWYQQDPGMELHLIHYSYGVNSTEKGDLSSESTVSRIRTEHFPLTLESARPSHTSQYLCASSDPTGPGELFFGEGSRLTVL.

The genes are TRBV7-9 and TRBJ1-2, with TRBD1 matching 8 bases. This CDR3 has 14 amino acids. Trimming at V came to 5 bases and at J to 2 bases, leaving 4 bases not matched to a gene. CDR1 SEHNR and CDR2 FQNEAQ come from the germline V gene (reference sequence). CDR3 coding DNA: TGTGCCAGCAGCCCAAACAGGGGGAACTATGGCTACACCTTC. Translation: CASSPNRGNYGYTF.

This clone came up once. V gene TRBV7-7 combines with J gene TRBJ1-1; perhaps TRBD1 as D (5 bases). The V and J ends lost 5 bases and 0 bases respectively, with 16 bases between them. This CDR3 is 16 amino acids long. Germline CDR1 SSHAT, CDR2 FNYEAQ (reference sequence). CDR3 amino acids: CASSEIPGDMNTEAFF. The CDR3 DNA sequence: TGTGCCAGCAGCGAGATTCCGGGGGATATGAACACTGAAGCTTTCTTT.

This clone was seen a handful of times. V and J are TRBV5-8 and TRBJ1-2; D call uncertain. CDR1 and CDR2 from the germline V gene are SGHTS and YDEGEE. The CDR3 has 11 amino acids. The V end was cut by 1 base, the J end by 8 bases, with 6 bases between. The CDR3 bases are TGTGCCAGCAGCTTGCACTCCGGCTACACCTTC. It is translated as CASSLHSGYTF.

In this sample, this clone turned up a few times. V is TRBV5-4 and J is TRBJ1-1, with TRBD1 identical over 10 bases. The CDR3 length is 16 residues. Germline values: CDR1 SGHNT, CDR2 YYREEE (reference sequence). V shed 0 bases, J shed 0 bases, and the junction held 2 bases outside the gene matches. As DNA, the CDR3 is TGTGCCAGCAGCTTGGCGGGACAGGGGATGAACACTGAAGCTTTCTTT. Its protein is CASSLAGQGMNTEAFF.

V gene TRBV2 combines with J gene TRBJ2-3; D is perhaps TRBD2 (6 bases). The CDR3 consists of 17 residues. Trimming took off 6 bases at V and 0 bases at J, with 19 bases between the two ends. Per the germline V gene, CDR1 is SNHLY and CDR2 is FYNNEI. CDR3 nucleotides: TGTGCCAGCAGCCTTGGAAGGGGACTCTTAAGCACAGATACGCAGTATTTT. Protein sequence: CASSLGRGLLSTDTQYF.

This clone was counted a few times. CDR3 nucleotides: TGTGCCAGCTCACCCCTCCGGACAGGGTTGTTCTTC. Translation: CASSPLRTGLFF. J is TRBJ2-1 and V is TRBV18; 8 bases fit TRBD1. The length of the CDR3 is 12 residues. With V trimmed by 3 bases and J by 15 bases, 7 bases remained unmatched. Germline CDR1 reads KGHSH; CDR2 reads LQKENI.

The J gene is TRBJ2-1, the V gene TRBV7-9; 7 bases agree with TRBD2. Trimming cost V 5 bases and J 9 bases; bases outside gene matches: 7. CDR1 is SEHNR and CDR2 is FQNEAQ in the germline V gene (reference sequence). CDR3 length: 13 residues. CDR3 nucleotides: TGTGCCAGCAGCACCACTGCGGGGGTTGAGCAGTTCTTC. Protein sequence: CASSTTAGVEQFF.

This clone was seen a handful of times. V is TRBV28 and J is TRBJ2-7; 8 nucleotides line up with TRBD1. This CDR3 is 14 amino acids long. CDR1 MDHEN and CDR2 SYDVKM come from the germline V gene. V shed 6 bases and J 1 base; nucleotides not matched to a gene: 5. The CDR3 DNA reads TGTGCCAGCAGGTTTAACAGGGGGTCCTACGAGCAGTACTTC. It encodes CASRFNRGSYEQYF.

The V call is TRBV28, the J call TRBJ1-2; TRBD1 is a possible D gene (5 bases). CDR1 is MDHEN, CDR2 SYDVKM, per germline. The length of the CDR3 is 10 residues. The germline V and J ends were trimmed by 4 bases and 8 bases, with 5 bases remaining between them. For the CDR3, the DNA is TGTGCCAGCAGTTCAGGGGGCTACACCTTC. As protein: CASSSGGYTF.

J is TRBJ1-2 and V is TRBV13, with 10 bases aligning to TRBD1. CDR1 is PRHDT and CDR2 is FYEKMQ in the germline V gene (reference sequence). The CDR3 has 15 amino acids. Trimming took 2 bases from V and 4 from J; bases not matched to a gene: 4. This CDR3 reads CASSLRDRGGYGYTF. The CDR3 coding sequence is TGTGCCAGCAGCTTAAGGGACAGGGGAGGCTATGGCTACACCTTC.

The V gene is TRBV28, the J gene TRBJ1-2, with D unresolved. Germline V gene sequence: CDR1 MDHEN, CDR2 SYDVKM. The CDR3 runs to 14 residues. The germline V and J ends were trimmed by 2 bases and 2 bases, with 9 bases remaining between them. CDR3 amino acids: CASSLIQINYGYTF. DNA for the CDR3: TGTGCCAGCAGTTTAATCCAGATAAACTATGGCTACACCTTC.

The genes are TRBV18 and TRBJ1-6; perhaps TRBD1 as D (5 bases). This CDR3 has 14 residues. Germline CDR1 KGHSH, CDR2 LQKENI. The V end was cut by 3 bases, the J end by 8 bases, with 11 bases between. The CDR3 nucleotides are TGTGCCAGCTCACCTCTCAGGGATGATTCACCCCTCCACTTT. It codes for CASSPLRDDSPLHF.

The sample holds one count of this clone. The chain uses TRBV15 and TRBJ1-1; 7 bases agree with TRBD1. V shed 6 bases and J 4 bases; nucleotides not matched to a gene: 11. The CDR3 extends over 15 amino acids. CDR1 is LNHNV, CDR2 YYDKDF, per germline (reference sequence). The CDR3 bases are TGTGCCACCAGGGAGACTTACAGGGGCGCCACTGAAGCTTTCTTT. It yields the protein CATRETYRGATEAFF.

The J gene is TRBJ2-3, the V gene TRBV19, with D uncertain. V shed 3 bases and J shed 5 bases, with 12 bases lying between them. Germline lookup yields CDR1 LNHDA and CDR2 SQIVND (reference sequence). This CDR3 is built from 14 residues. CDR3 coding DNA: TGTGCCAGTAGTATCTCAAGCGCCAAAGATACGCAGTATTTT. This codes for CASSISSAKDTQYF. The full variable domain, rest sourced from reference TRBV19 and TRBJ2-3, is DGGITQSPKYLFRKEGQNVTLSCEQNLNHDAMYWYRQDPGQGLRLIYYSQIVNDFQKGDIAEGYSVSREKKESFPLTVTSAQKNPTAFYLCASSISSAKDTQYFGPGTRLTVL.

The rearrangement joins TRBV28 to TRBJ1-2; a possible D gene is TRBD1 (5 bases). Trimming removed 7 bases from V and 7 bases from J, with 22 bases in between. The CDR3 loop spans 15 amino acids. Germline CDR1 is MDHEN and CDR2 is SYDVKM. CDR3 protein: CASTIQDLRSGGYTF. For the CDR3, the DNA is TGTGCCAGCACTATACAGGATCTCCGGAGTGGTGGCTACACCTTC.

The chain is built from TRBV30 and TRBJ1-1, with D tentatively TRBD1 (5 bases). This CDR3 comprises 11 residues. The germline V and J ends were trimmed by 8 bases and 5 bases, with 12 bases remaining between them. Germline values: CDR1 GTSNPN, CDR2 SVGIG (reference sequence). CDR3 nucleotide sequence: TGTGCCGGTTACAGGTCGACTGAAGCTTTCTTT. Translated: CAGYRSTEAFF.

This clone has a handful of counts. The chain employs TRBV2 and TRBJ2-5; weak D call: TRBD2 (6 bases). This CDR3 spans 14 amino acids. Trimming stripped 2 bases from V and 2 bases from J, with 9 bases between. Germline V lookup: CDR1 SNHLY, CDR2 FYNNEI. The CDR3 loop is CASSESRGQETQYF. CDR3 bases: TGTGCCAGCAGTGAATCTCGGGGGCAAGAGACCCAGTACTTC.

The rearrangement joins TRBV2 to TRBJ1-5; 7 bases align to TRBD1. V dropped 6 bases and J dropped 0; count of bases not matched to a gene: 2. Germline V CDR1 and CDR2: SNHLY, FYNNEI. There are 14 residues in the CDR3. CDR3 sequence reads: CASSGTVSNQPQHF. CDR3 sequence (DNA): TGTGCCAGCAGCGGGACAGTTAGCAATCAGCCCCAGCATTTT.

The V gene is TRBV2, the J gene TRBJ1-5; 10 nucleotides align to TRBD1. V shed 4 bases and J 5 bases; nucleotides not matched to a gene: 2. The germline gives CDR1 SNHLY, CDR2 FYNNEI. The CDR3 runs 14 residues. The CDR3 loop reads CASSGQGAYQPQHF. The CDR3 DNA reads as TGTGCCAGCAGTGGACAGGGGGCATATCAGCCCCAGCATTTT.

V is TRBV6-5 and J is TRBJ2-1; the match to TRBD2 covers 9 bases. CDR3 length: 15 residues. The junction had 6 bases not matched to a gene; V was cut back by 5 bases and J by 4 bases. The germline V gene encodes CDR1 MNHEY and CDR2 SVGAGI. The CDR3 region has the DNA TGTGCCAGCAGTCCCGCGGGGGGGCCTTACAATGAGCAGTTCTTC. It specifies CASSPAGGPYNEQFF.

The gene calls are TRBV11-2 and TRBJ1-2; the D gene is possibly TRBD1 (6 bases). V was clipped by 1 base and J by 0 bases, with 12 bases between them. The CDR3 consists of 16 residues. Per germline, CDR1 SGHAT and CDR2 FQNNGV. The CDR3 region is CASSLASGVANYGYTF. The CDR3 nucleotides are TGTGCCAGCAGCTTAGCATCAGGGGTAGCTAACTATGGCTACACCTTC.